A selection of T cell receptor beta chains follows, all from one sample in a study of blood T cell repertoires in COVID-19. Assay used: immunoSEQ multiplex PCR; TCRdb lists only in-frame clones, some missing. The data hold approximately 250,000 clones, with about 85% observed a single time. The sequencing sample was made of peripheral blood. The receptors shown here come from a man in his forties with acute or convalescent COVID-19. Each CDR3 is given with its conserved first and last residue. Each record gives: J gene, clone size, D gene, V gene, CDR3 protein, CDR3 DNA. A D gene is named only where the DNA matches it firmly. A clone size is listed for some rows: how often the clone was seen (once, few, many), or a class if it is expanded.

j_gene: TRBJ2-5; abundance: -; d_gene: -; v_gene: TRBV5-1; CDR3aa: CASSLENIQETQYF; CDR3nt: TGCGCCAGCAGCTTGGAGAACATACAAGAGACCCAGTACTTC
j_gene: TRBJ2-7; abundance: -; d_gene: -; v_gene: TRBV7-9; CDR3aa: CASSLRDWSYEQYF; CDR3nt: TGTGCCAGCAGCCTCCGGGACTGGTCCTACGAGCAGTACTTC
j_gene: TRBJ2-7; abundance: -; d_gene: -; v_gene: TRBV19; CDR3aa: CASSAGGTGYEQYF; CDR3nt: TGTGCCAGTAGTGCCGGGGGAACGGGGTACGAGCAGTACTTC
j_gene: TRBJ2-4; abundance: -; d_gene: TRBD2; v_gene: TRBV14; CDR3aa: CASSAGGGSKNIQYF; CDR3nt: TGTGCCAGCAGCGCGGGGGGCGGGAGCAAAAACATTCAGTACTTC
j_gene: TRBJ1-5; abundance: once; d_gene: -; v_gene: TRBV19; CDR3aa: CASSLQGSNQPQHF; CDR3nt: TGTGCCAGTAGCCTTCAGGGAAGCAATCAGCCCCAGCATTTT
j_gene: TRBJ2-5; abundance: -; d_gene: TRBD2; v_gene: TRBV5-1; CDR3aa: CASSLSSGVAQYF; CDR3nt: TGCGCCAGCAGCTTGTCTAGCGGGGTCGCCCAGTACTTC
j_gene: TRBJ2-1; abundance: -; d_gene: -; v_gene: TRBV5-4; CDR3aa: CASSLGGQRYNEQFF; CDR3nt: TGTGCCAGCAGCTTGGGGGGCCAGAGGTACAATGAGCAGTTCTTC
j_gene: TRBJ2-2; abundance: -; d_gene: TRBD2; v_gene: TRBV2; CDR3aa: CASRLGGLNTGELFF; CDR3nt: TGTGCCAGCAGGCTGGGAGGGTTGAACACCGGGGAGCTGTTTTTT
j_gene: TRBJ1-1; abundance: few; d_gene: -; v_gene: TRBV7-2; CDR3aa: CASSLNRENTEAFF; CDR3nt: TGTGCCAGCAGCTTAAACCGGGAGAACACTGAAGCTTTCTTT
j_gene: TRBJ1-2; abundance: -; d_gene: -; v_gene: TRBV7-9; CDR3aa: CASSLEIGGYTF; CDR3nt: TGTGCCAGCAGCTTAGAGATCGGGGGCTACACCTTC
j_gene: TRBJ1-2; abundance: -; d_gene: TRBD1; v_gene: TRBV6-2/TRBV6-3; CDR3aa: CASSYGGTGQGKTRNYGYTF; CDR3nt: TGTGCCAGCAGTTACGGCGGGACGGGACAGGGGAAAACGAGGAACTATGGCTACACCTTC
j_gene: TRBJ1-4; abundance: few; d_gene: TRBD1; v_gene: TRBV15; CDR3aa: CATSRGGLGQNEKLFF; CDR3nt: TGTGCCACCAGCAGAGGGGGATTGGGACAGAATGAAAAACTGTTTTTT
j_gene: TRBJ2-7; abundance: -; d_gene: -; v_gene: TRBV6-2/TRBV6-3; CDR3aa: CASSWREHYEQYF; CDR3nt: TGTGCCAGCAGTTGGCGGGAACACTACGAGCAGTACTTC
j_gene: TRBJ2-3; abundance: -; d_gene: TRBD2; v_gene: TRBV15; CDR3aa: CATSRGALAGGQDTQYF; CDR3nt: TGTGCCACCAGCAGAGGCGCACTAGCGGGGGGGCAAGATACGCAGTATTTT
j_gene: TRBJ1-4; abundance: -; d_gene: -; v_gene: TRBV9; CDR3aa: CASSFSGSNEKLFF; CDR3nt: TGTGCCAGCAGCTTTTCGGGGTCTAATGAAAAACTGTTTTTT
j_gene: TRBJ2-3; abundance: -; d_gene: TRBD2; v_gene: TRBV7-3; CDR3aa: CASSPKRLAGGATQYF; CDR3nt: TGTGCCAGCAGCCCGAAAAGACTAGCGGGGGGAGCTACGCAGTATTTT
j_gene: TRBJ1-1; abundance: once; d_gene: -; v_gene: TRBV29-1; CDR3aa: CSVEDIEAPNTEAFF; CDR3nt: TGCAGCGTTGAAGATATAGAAGCACCCAACACTGAAGCTTTCTTT